This T cell receptor (beta chain) came from a study of metastatic and nonmetastatic thyroid tumors. In the study overall: Repertoire comparison spanned blood and tumor or nodule tissue of malignant and benign thyroid patients.

Germline loops: CDR1 DFQATT, CDR2 SNEGSKA (reference sequence). The CDR3 spans 15 residues. Losses at the gene ends were 1 base for V and 7 bases for J; bases not matched to a gene: 3. Prior to thyroid surgery, none of the patients had received any treatment. In the case of this clone: Its antigen is undetermined.

Original methodology: Researchers built a distant-metastasis classifier for papillary thyroid cancer that drew on CDR3 differences across clinicopathological groups. MiXCR reprocessed the PCR reads for TCRdb. The V and J calls were not made by the authors but by TCRdb's processing. The profile shows over 10,000 clones, around a third of them singletons. Points from the study as a whole: Patients with malignant thyroid tumors reportedly had significantly higher TCR beta diversity than those with benign nodules, in blood and tumor.

The material sequenced was tumor tissue. The TCR originated in a female donor with papillary thyroid cancer or a benign thyroid nodule (not recorded which). Some clones in this sample may be carry-over from other donors' samples. The genes are TRBV20-1 and TRBJ2-2, with 13 bases identical to TRBD2. CDR3 bases: TGCAGTGCTAGAGCCTGGACTAGCGGGAGCGGGGAGCTGTTTTTT. Protein product: CSARAWTSGSGELFF.